Listed here is a single TCR beta chain. An end of the junction does not agree with germline; a read error may underlie this. The CDR3 totals 13 residues. CDR1 and CDR2 from the germline V gene are SSHAT and FNYEAQ (reference sequence). This sample was included in a study of blood T cell repertoires in COVID-19. Study as a whole: Samples taken during acute and convalescent COVID-19 were collected in the United States, Italy and Spain. The analysed material was cDNA or gDNA that came from T cells, B-cell-depleted T cells, or PBMCs.

As processed by the authors: Estimation of nucleated cell counts was performed using reference gene primer amplification. Data came from immunoSEQ multiplex PCR; TCRdb stores just in-frame clones and leaves some out. Clone size and V and J calls were adopted from that table, with D and trimming inferred from the DNA. Here the sample spans about 52,000 clones, less than 95% being singletons. The clonotype comes from a human donor in a cohort sampled during active COVID-19. The specimen sequenced was peripheral blood. The chain links TRBV7-7 to TRBJ2-7, with 11 bases aligning to TRBD2. In nucleotides, the CDR3 is TGTGCTAGCAGTCAGACTAGCGGGACGGTGCAGTACTTC. It codes for CASSQTSGTVQYF.